What follows are 32 T cell receptor beta chains derived from one specimen sequenced in a study of cytomegalovirus exposure and HLA in healthy donors. The PCR ran on 60 Vbeta and 13 Jbeta primers. Only in-frame clones appear in the TCRdb table, and some are missing; sequencing was by immunoSEQ multiplex PCR. The profile shows some 200,000 clones, roughly an eighth of them singletons. The sequenced sample was PBMCs. Receptors originate from a man aged 50 to 60 in good health and CMV-seropositive.

The rearrangement links TRBV4-3 to TRBJ1-1; D not certain. Per the germline V gene, CDR1 is LGHNA and CDR2 is YSLEER. V gave up 0 bases and J gave up 4 bases, with 9 bases separating them. The CDR3 is made up of 14 amino acids. The CDR3 sequence: CASSQEIMSTEAFF. Written as DNA, the CDR3 is TGCGCCAGCAGCCAAGAAATCATGAGCACTGAAGCTTTCTTT.

The J gene is TRBJ2-5, the V gene TRBV5-1, with 7 bases aligning to TRBD1. The CDR3 sequence is 14 residues long. The ends lost 5 bases at V and 1 base at J; junction bases unmatched: 5. Per the germline V gene, CDR1 is SGHRS and CDR2 is YFSETQ. CDR3: CASSKGDSQETQYF. DNA for the CDR3: TGCGCCAGCAGTAAAGGGGACAGCCAAGAGACCCAGTACTTC. The complete variable domain, with remaining parts taken from reference TRBV5-1 and TRBJ2-5, reads KAGVTQTPRYLIKTRGQQVTLSCSPISGHRSVSWYQQTPGQGLQFLFEYFSETQRNKGNFPGRFSGRQFSNSRSEMNVSTLELGDSALYLCASSKGDSQETQYFGPGTRLLVL.

The rearrangement links TRBV19 to TRBJ2-2; weak D call: TRBD2 (6 bases). Germline CDR1 and CDR2: LNHDA and SQIVND (reference sequence). This CDR3 is 13 amino acids long. V lost 4 bases, J lost 5 bases, and 8 bases lay in between. CDR3 loop: CASSKEGTGELFF. The CDR3, as DNA: TGTGCCAGTAGTAAGGAGGGGACCGGGGAGCTGTTTTTT.

The chain has TRBV30 and TRBJ1-6; TRBD1 is a possible D gene (6 bases). Germline V CDR1 and CDR2: GTSNPN, SVGIG (reference sequence). This CDR3 contains 15 residues. Trimming took off 5 bases at V and 0 bases at J, with 11 bases between the two ends. CDR3 nucleotide sequence: TGTGCCTGGGGTAACAGGGTCTCCTATAATTCACCCCTCCACTTT. Translating gives CAWGNRVSYNSPLHF.

This clone was found a few times. The chain has TRBV5-4 and TRBJ1-6; weak D call: TRBD1 (6 bases). The CDR3 is 14 residues long. Germline assignment: CDR1 SGHNT and CDR2 YYREEE (reference sequence). The V end was cut by 4 bases, the J end by 6 bases, with 11 bases between. The CDR3 sequence is CASSQDRGNSPLHF. The CDR3 DNA reads TGTGCCAGCAGCCAGGACAGAGGTAATTCACCCCTCCACTTT.

The genes are TRBV5-1 and TRBJ1-1; TRBD1 matches 9 bases. Unmatched junction bases numbered 11, after V lost 7 bases and J lost 10 bases. The CDR3 consists of 13 residues. The germline V gene encodes CDR1 SGHRS and CDR2 YFSETQ. DNA for the CDR3: TGCGCCAGCGGGACAGGGACATCCTCTTCAGCTTTCTTT. Residues: CASGTGTSSSAFF.

V usage is TRBV11-3 and J usage is TRBJ2-5; no definite D call. Trimming removed 5 bases from V and 1 base from J, with 2 bases in between. The CDR3 contains 11 residues. The germline gives CDR1 SGHNT, CDR2 YENEEA. This CDR3 reads CASSRQETQYF. The CDR3 nucleotides are TGTGCCAGCAGCCGCCAAGAGACCCAGTACTTC.

This clone was recorded a few times. This chain joins TRBV19 and TRBJ2-3; the D gene is possibly TRBD1 (5 bases). This CDR3 is 15 amino acids long. In germline, CDR1 is LNHDA, CDR2 SQIVND (reference sequence). The V and J ends lost 0 bases and 2 bases respectively, with 9 bases between them. CDR3 region: CASSIDRQNTDTQYF. The DNA for the CDR3 is TGTGCCAGTAGTATAGATCGACAGAACACAGATACGCAGTATTTT.

DNA for the CDR3: TGTGCCAGCAGCTTACTAGGGGCGCCGGGAAACACCATATATTTT. Translated: CASSLLGAPGNTIYF. The chain combines TRBV7-2 with TRBJ1-3; possibly TRBD1 for D (5 bases). Trimming stripped 2 bases from V and 4 bases from J, with 12 bases between. Looked up from germline, CDR1 is SGHTA and CDR2 is FQGNSA. CDR3 size: 15 residues.

The V and J genes are TRBV27 and TRBJ2-6, with D tentatively TRBD2 (6 bases). Trimming stripped 5 bases from V and 5 bases from J, with 19 bases between. Germline V CDR1 and CDR2: MNHEY, SMNVEV (reference sequence). CDR3 length: 17 residues. In DNA, the CDR3 is TGTGCCAGCAGTCCCCGGGGAGGCCTCGGCTGGGCCAACGTCCTGACTTTC. Translation gives CASSPRGGLGWANVLTF.

The chain links TRBV4-3 to TRBJ2-2, with D unresolved. Germline CDR1 is LGHNA and CDR2 is YSLEER. The V gene lost 7 bases and the J gene lost 4 bases, with 13 bases spanning the gap. The CDR3 length is 14 residues. CDR3 nucleotides: TGCGCCAGCAAAGCGAGTTACTCCACCGGGGAGCTGTTTTTT. Encoded protein: CASKASYSTGELFF.

This chain uses TRBV7-6 with TRBJ2-5, with 7 nucleotides matching TRBD2. The assigned J gene may be wrong: the sequence end matches TRBJ2-7 better. The V gene's germline CDR1 is SGHVS and CDR2 FNYEAQ. This CDR3 is 12 amino acids long. The CDR3 DNA follows: TGTGCCAGCCTCCAATCGGGGGGCGAGCAGTACTTC. Translated, it gives CASLQSGGEQYF.

J is TRBJ2-5 and V is TRBV27, with 13 bases identical to TRBD2. Germline CDR1 and CDR2: MNHEY and SMNVEV (reference sequence). V lost 2 bases, J lost 6 bases, and 3 bases stayed unmatched. The CDR3 covers 15 residues. CDR3 protein: CASSLTSGGAKTQYF. The CDR3 nucleotides read TGTGCCAGCAGTTTAACTAGCGGGGGGGCGAAGACCCAGTACTTC.

There are a few counts of this clone. This sequence joins TRBV13 and TRBJ1-4, with 9 positions matching TRBD1. Germline assignment: CDR1 PRHDT and CDR2 FYEKMQ (reference sequence). The CDR3 is 15 residues long. J gave up 6 bases and V 5 bases, and 7 bases lay outside the gene matches. Here the CDR3 reads CASSLSGTGYEKLFF. CDR3 DNA: TGTGCCAGCAGCCTTAGCGGGACAGGGTATGAAAAACTGTTTTTT.

V is TRBV5-1 and J is TRBJ2-3; weak D call: TRBD1 (6 bases). Looked up from germline, CDR1 is SGHRS and CDR2 is YFSETQ. Trimming took off 4 bases at V and 3 bases at J, with 12 bases between the two ends. The CDR3 length is 14 residues. The CDR3, as DNA: TGCGCCAGCAGCCCCGGACAGCTTACAGATACGCAGTATTTT. Encoded protein: CASSPGQLTDTQYF. Combining the CDR3 with reference TRBV5-1 and TRBJ2-3 gives the whole variable domain KAGVTQTPRYLIKTRGQQVTLSCSPISGHRSVSWYQQTPGQGLQFLFEYFSETQRNKGNFPGRFSGRQFSNSRSEMNVSTLELGDSALYLCASSPGQLTDTQYFGPGTRLTVL.

Here the CDR3 reads CASSEGGAREAQYF. The CDR3 DNA reads as TGCGCCAGCAGCGAGGGGGGGGCCCGGGAGGCCCAGTACTTC. The rearrangement uses TRBV10-2 and TRBJ2-5, with a weak D call TRBD2 (7 bases). The CDR3 covers 14 residues. Germline loops: CDR1 WSHSY, CDR2 SAAADI. With 6 bases removed from V and 9 bases from J, the gap between germline ends came to 20 bases.

The chain joins TRBV11-2 to TRBJ2-2, with 9 bases matching TRBD1. The CDR3 runs 15 residues. Losses at the gene ends were 3 bases for V and 4 bases for J; bases not matched to a gene: 3. Germline V gives CDR1 SGHAT, CDR2 FQNNGV. CDR3 in DNA: TGTGCCAGCAGCTTCGACAGGGGGTCCACCGGGGAGCTGTTTTTT. It specifies CASSFDRGSTGELFF.

The chain couples TRBV7-8 to TRBJ1-1, with TRBD1 as a possible D gene (5 bases). This CDR3 region has 15 residues. The ends were cut back, 1 base at V and 4 bases at J, with 13 bases in the middle. Germline V gene lookup returns CDR1 SGHVS and CDR2 FQNEAQ. For the CDR3, the DNA is TGTGCCAGCAGCTTAGTAGGAGGGGCCACCACTGAAGCTTTCTTT. Its protein product is CASSLVGGATTEAFF.

The CDR3 bases are TGTGCCAGCAGTGAAACGGGAGATGGCTACACCTTC. It yields the protein CASSETGDGYTF. The V call is TRBV2, the J call TRBJ1-2; D not resolved. CDR3 length: 12 residues. V was pared by 2 bases and J by 6 bases, with 7 bases between. In germline, CDR1 is SNHLY, CDR2 FYNNEI.

This clone was seen only a few times. V gene TRBV9 combines with J gene TRBJ2-1, with D possibly TRBD2 on 5 matching bases. V lost 3 bases, J lost 4 bases, and 17 bases lay in between. The CDR3 has 16 amino acids. Germline V gene data show CDR1 as SGDLS and CDR2 as YYNGEE. CDR3 region: CASSATRASSYNEQFF. In DNA form, the CDR3 reads TGTGCCAGCAGCGCAACGAGGGCTTCCTCTTACAATGAGCAGTTCTTC.

This clone appeared a few times. This chain connects TRBV7-8 to TRBJ2-7; possible D gene TRBD2, 5 bases. Per germline, CDR1 SGHVS and CDR2 FQNEAQ. V lost 0 bases to trimming and J lost 3 bases, with 9 bases between them. This CDR3 spans 14 amino acids. The CDR3 DNA is TGTGCCAGCAGCTTAGCGGGCGGAGGCTACGAGCAGTACGTC. It is translated as CASSLAGGGYEQYV.

This clone turned up a few times. The rearrangement links TRBV9 to TRBJ2-3; 11 nucleotides agree with TRBD1. This CDR3 spans 17 amino acids. The germline gives CDR1 SGDLS, CDR2 YYNGEE. J was trimmed by 2 bases and V by 2 bases; bases with no gene match: 7. CDR3 region: CASSVGGTGGNTDTQYF. CDR3 DNA sequence: TGTGCCAGCAGCGTTGGGGGGACAGGGGGAAACACAGATACGCAGTATTTT.

This clone was observed a few times. This chain joins TRBV30 and TRBJ2-7; 7 bases are a match to TRBD2. Per the germline V gene, CDR1 is GTSNPN and CDR2 is SVGIG (reference sequence). This CDR3 has 16 amino acids. J was trimmed by 1 base and V by 5 bases; bases with no gene match: 14. The chain's CDR3 is CAWCPYSSGSSYEQYF. The CDR3 DNA reads as TGTGCCTGGTGTCCCTATTCTAGCGGCTCTTCCTACGAGCAGTACTTC.

V and J are TRBV11-2 and TRBJ2-1, with 7 positions matching TRBD2. This CDR3 has 14 residues. Unmatched junction bases numbered 5, after V lost 1 base and J lost 8 bases. Germline CDR1 and CDR2: SGHAT and FQNNGV. CDR3 coding DNA: TGTGCCAGCAGCTTAGGGGAGCGGGGCGATGAGCAGTTCTTC. This encodes CASSLGERGDEQFF.

The chain carries TRBV9 and TRBJ2-2; the D is unclear. The V and J ends lost 0 bases and 6 bases respectively, with 9 bases between them. CDR3 length equals 14 residues. From germline, CDR1 is SGDLS and CDR2 YYNGEE. The CDR3 sequence is CASSVAVSAGELFF. Written as DNA, the CDR3 is TGTGCCAGCAGCGTAGCAGTCAGTGCCGGGGAGCTGTTTTTT.

In its sample, this clone was seen a few times. This rearrangement joins TRBV9 to TRBJ2-3; TRBD1 aligns across 8 bases. The CDR3 runs 15 residues. Germline trimming cut 6 bases from V and 11 bases from J; bases unmatched to any gene: 17. CDR1 is SGDLS and CDR2 is YYNGEE in the germline V gene. In DNA form, the CDR3 reads TGTGCCAGCAAACCCCCGGGGACAGGTCTTTCGGAGCAGTATTTT. As protein: CASKPPGTGLSEQYF.

This clone was detected only a few times. The rearrangement joins TRBV4-1 to TRBJ2-2; 8 bases line up with TRBD1. In germline, CDR1 is MGHRA, CDR2 YSYEKL. After removal of 0 bases from V and 5 bases from J, the junction contained 5 bases not matched to a gene. The CDR3 is made up of 16 amino acids. CDR3 protein: CASSQDGQGRTGELFF. CDR3 bases: TGCGCCAGCAGCCAAGACGGACAGGGTAGGACCGGGGAGCTGTTTTTT.

This clone was seen a few times. The V and J genes are TRBV2 and TRBJ2-7; weak D call: TRBD1 (6 bases). The ends were cut back, 6 bases at V and 0 bases at J, with 15 bases in the middle. This CDR3 has 15 amino acids. Germline V lookup: CDR1 SNHLY, CDR2 FYNNEI. The CDR3 is CASRVQGIISYEQYF. The CDR3 coding sequence is TGTGCCAGCAGGGTACAGGGCATCATCTCCTACGAGCAGTACTTC.

V gene TRBV18 combines with J gene TRBJ1-5, with D unclear. The CDR3 runs to 14 residues. Germline values: CDR1 KGHSH, CDR2 LQKENI. V gave up 1 base and J gave up 3 bases, with 7 bases separating them. Written as DNA, the CDR3 is TGTGCCAGCTCACCACGGGCAGCCAATCAGCCCCAGCATTTT. Translated: CASSPRAANQPQHF.

This rearrangement joins TRBV16 to TRBJ1-5; tentative D call: TRBD1 (6 bases). V lost 4 bases to trimming and J lost 4 bases, with 29 bases between them. Germline loops: CDR1 KGHSY, CDR2 FQNENV. CDR3 size: 20 residues. The CDR3 loop is CASSRLHGRGGIMGNQPQHF. The CDR3 bases are TGTGCCAGCAGCCGCCTCCACGGCAGGGGAGGGATCATGGGGAATCAGCCCCAGCATTTT.

This chain joins TRBV11-2 and TRBJ2-5; D is perhaps TRBD2 (6 bases). V gave up 6 bases and J gave up 2 bases, with 16 bases separating them. CDR3 length: 15 residues. The germline V gene encodes CDR1 SGHAT and CDR2 FQNNGV. CDR3 nucleotides: TGTGCCAGCAGTGACTGGGACTCCCCACAAGAGACCCAGTACTTC. Translating it yields CASSDWDSPQETQYF.

The chain recombines TRBV7-3 with TRBJ2-7; D might be TRBD2 (6 bases). The germline gives CDR1 SGHTA, CDR2 FQGTGA. Trimming left V 5 bases short and J 3 bases short, with 20 bases between. The CDR3 has 16 amino acids. CDR3 coding DNA: TGTGCCAGCAGCATAGGGACTGGGCAGGGAGGCTACGAGCAGTACTTC. Translated, it gives CASSIGTGQGGYEQYF.